This TCR beta chain was obtained from a study of blood T cell repertoires in COVID-19. Overall study context: There were acute and convalescent COVID-19 samples, and they came from the United States, Italy and Spain. PBMCs, B-cell-depleted T cells, or T cells were the source of the cDNA or gDNA that made up the material.

Under the authors' procedure: Researchers report that nucleated cell counts were estimated from reference gene primer amplification. TCRdb's table, derived via immunoSEQ multiplex PCR, lists solely in-frame clones and lacks some. The V and J calls and clone size come from that table; D and trimming were worked out from the DNA. The repertoire consists of 70,000 to 85,000 clones, with 70% to 90% occurring once and the leading ten covering 22%. The sample was peripheral blood. This sequence originates from a woman aged 80 or over in a cohort sampled during active or convalescent COVID-19.

This chain's CDR3 is CASSLVLGNEQFF. CDR3 sequence (DNA): TGTGCCAGCAGTTTAGTGCTAGGTAATGAGCAGTTCTTC. The chain employs TRBV27 and TRBJ2-1, with no clear D. CDR3 length: 13 residues. Germline CDR1 MNHEY, CDR2 SMNVEV (reference sequence). V was clipped by 2 bases and J by 7 bases, with 9 bases between them.